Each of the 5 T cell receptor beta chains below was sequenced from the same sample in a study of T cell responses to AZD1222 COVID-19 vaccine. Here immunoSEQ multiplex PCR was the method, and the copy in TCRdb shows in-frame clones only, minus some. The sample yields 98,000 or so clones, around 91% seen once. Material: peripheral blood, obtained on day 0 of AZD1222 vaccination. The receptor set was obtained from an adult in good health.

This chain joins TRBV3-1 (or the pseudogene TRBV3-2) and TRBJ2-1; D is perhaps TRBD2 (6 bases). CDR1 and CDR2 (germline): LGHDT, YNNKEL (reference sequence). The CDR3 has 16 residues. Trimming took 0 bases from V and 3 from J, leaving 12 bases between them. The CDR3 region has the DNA TGTGCCAGCAGCCAAGAGACTAGTGGGGACTACAATGAGCAGTTCTTC. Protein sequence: CASSQETSGDYNEQFF.

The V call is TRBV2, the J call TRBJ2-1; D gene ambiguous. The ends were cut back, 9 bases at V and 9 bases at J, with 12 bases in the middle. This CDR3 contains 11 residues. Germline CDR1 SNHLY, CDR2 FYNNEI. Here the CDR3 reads CASRSYGEQFF. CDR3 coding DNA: TGTGCCAGTCGGAGTTATGGTGAGCAGTTCTTC.

This CDR3 is CASGTGVPNYGYTF. In DNA, the CDR3 is TGTGCCAGCGGTACAGGGGTACCTAACTATGGCTACACCTTC. The chain couples TRBV9 to TRBJ1-2; 7 bases align to TRBD1. The CDR3 covers 14 residues. The germline gives CDR1 SGDLS, CDR2 YYNGEE. V shed 7 bases, J shed 0 bases, and the junction held 6 bases outside the gene matches.

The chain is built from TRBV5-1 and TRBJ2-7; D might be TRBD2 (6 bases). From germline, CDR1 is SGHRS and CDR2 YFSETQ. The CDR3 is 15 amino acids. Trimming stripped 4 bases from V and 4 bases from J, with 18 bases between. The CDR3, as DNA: TGCGCCAGCAGCCCCCGCGGGACGACACGGTACGAGCAGTACTTC. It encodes CASSPRGTTRYEQYF.

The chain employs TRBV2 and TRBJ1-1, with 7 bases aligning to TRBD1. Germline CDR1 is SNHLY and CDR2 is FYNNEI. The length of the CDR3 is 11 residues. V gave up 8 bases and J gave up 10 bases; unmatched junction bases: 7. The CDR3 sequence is CASQGEGTAFF. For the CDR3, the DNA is TGTGCCAGCCAGGGGGAGGGGACAGCTTTCTTT.